The clone carrying this T cell receptor beta chain has a handful of counts. CDR1 is DFQATT and CDR2 is SNEGSKA in the germline V gene (reference sequence). The CDR3 runs 14 residues. V was cut by 2 bases and J by 2 bases, with 13 bases left in between. The sample is drawn from a study of T cell repertoires in cytomegalovirus infection. TCRdb analysed the reads with MiXCR anew, one entry per CDR3 protein. The sample has 510,000 or so distinct CDR3 sequences, about a quarter seen once; the top ten hold about 13%. Sequencing was performed on PBMCs. J is TRBJ2-7 and V is TRBV20-1; maybe TRBD1 (6 bases). The receptor was derived from a human donor in good health (CMV status not recorded). Some clones in this sample may be carry-over from other donors' samples. The CDR3 sequence is CSARQQGRTYEQYF. The CDR3 nucleotides are TGCAGTGCTAGACAACAGGGTCGAACCTACGAGCAGTACTTC.